These 22 T cell receptor beta chains were sequenced from one sample in a study of T-cell reconstitution after alpha-beta-depleted transplantation in children. Researchers prepared the TCRbeta library using unique molecular identifiers, the study reports. TCRdb re-called the PCR reads with MiXCR, one entry per CDR3 protein. In the table there are hundreds of thousands of distinct CDR3 sequences, 13% of which are singletons. Sequences were derived from PBMCs, mostly from graft donor cells, sampled 360 days after TCRalphabeta/CD19-depleted stem cell transplant. All receptors come from a male patient aged 10 to 17 who had a stem cell transplant for acute myeloid leukemia, so the T cells may come from the graft donor.

The V gene is TRBV20-1, the J gene TRBJ2-1; tentatively, D is TRBD2 (6 bases). V was pared by 4 bases and J by 6 bases, with 22 bases between. This CDR3 region has 16 residues. Germline CDR1 is DFQATT and CDR2 is SNEGSKA (reference sequence). This chain's CDR3 is CSANKVGGSMVNEQFF. The CDR3 bases are TGCAGTGCTAATAAAGTTGGGGGGAGTATGGTCAATGAGCAGTTCTTC.

The rearrangement links TRBV2 to TRBJ2-3; D is undetermined. Germline V lookup: CDR1 SNHLY, CDR2 FYNNEI. Trimming left V 4 bases short and J 2 bases short, with 10 bases between. There are 14 residues in the CDR3. The CDR3 coding sequence is TGTGCCAGCAGTGGACTGTACCCCACAGATACGCAGTATTTT. It is translated as CASSGLYPTDTQYF.

This clonotype has only a few counts. V gene TRBV27 combines with J gene TRBJ1-1; D ambiguous. Germline loops: CDR1 MNHEY, CDR2 SMNVEV (reference sequence). CDR3 size: 15 residues. Between the trimmed V and J ends, which lost 3 bases and 5 bases, there was a span of 16 bases. CDR3 coding DNA: TGTGCCAGCAGTTTCTGGGCAGACCCGGGGACTGAAGCTTTCTTT. This gives the protein CASSFWADPGTEAFF.

The chain combines TRBV12-3 or TRBV12-4 with TRBJ1-5; D is possibly TRBD1 (6 bases). Trimming took off 6 bases at V and 1 base at J, with 10 bases between the two ends. The CDR3 contains 14 residues. The CDR3 DNA follows: TGTGCCAGCAGGGTGGGACACAGCAATCAGCCCCAGCATTTT. Its protein product is CASRVGHSNQPQHF.

The sample holds a few counts of this clonotype. Written as DNA, the CDR3 is TGTGCCAGCAGTGAATGGAGGGGACTACCCGCCCTGTACAATGAGCAGTTCTTC. As protein: CASSEWRGLPALYNEQFF. The rearrangement links TRBV25-1 to TRBJ2-1; TRBD2 matches 7 bases. CDR1 is MGHDK, CDR2 SYGVNS, per germline. With 1 base clipped from V and 4 bases from J, the junction kept 13 bases outside the gene matches. The CDR3 runs 18 residues.

This clonotype was picked up a small number of times. The chain is built from TRBV12-3 or TRBV12-4 and TRBJ2-7; D might be TRBD1 (5 bases). V was trimmed by 3 bases and J by 3 bases, leaving 18 bases between them. CDR3 length: 16 residues. The CDR3 DNA reads as TGTGCCAGCAGTTTCGCCCTCGAGGACATCAACTACGAGCAGTACTTC. It codes for CASSFALEDINYEQYF.

The V and J genes are TRBV15 and TRBJ2-2; 9 bases match TRBD2. The CDR3 length is 17 residues. Losses at the gene ends were 1 base for V and 2 bases for J; bases not matched to a gene: 5. CDR1 is LNHNV, CDR2 YYDKDF, per germline (reference sequence). The CDR3: CATSRGLAGVNTGELFF. The DNA for the CDR3 is TGTGCCACCAGCAGAGGATTAGCGGGAGTAAACACCGGGGAGCTGTTTTTT.

This clonotype was seen a single time. This rearrangement joins TRBV7-6 to TRBJ2-7, with 9 bases fitting TRBD2. Germline loops: CDR1 SGHVS, CDR2 FNYEAQ. Unmatched junction bases numbered 10, after V lost 0 bases and J lost 7 bases. This CDR3 comprises 16 residues. The CDR3 DNA reads as TGTGCCAGCAGCTTAGCGATTGCGGGAGGGCCGGATGAGCAGTACTTC. Its translation is CASSLAIAGGPDEQYF. Together with reference TRBV7-6 and TRBJ2-7, the CDR3 gives the full variable domain: GAGVSQSPRYKVTKRGQDVALRCDPISGHVSLYWYRQALGQGPEFLTYFNYEAQQDKSGLPNDRFSAERPEGSISTLTIQRTEQRDSAMYRCASSLAIAGGPDEQYFGPGTRLTVT.

This chain joins TRBV13 and TRBJ2-7, with 8 bases lining up with TRBD1. The CDR3 consists of 14 residues. Germline assignment: CDR1 PRHDT and CDR2 FYEKMQ (reference sequence). J gave up 0 bases and V 6 bases, and 4 bases lay outside the gene matches. CDR3: CASRRQGTSYEQYF. The DNA for the CDR3 is TGTGCCAGCAGAAGACAGGGGACCTCCTACGAGCAGTACTTC.

This clonotype was detected ten times or more. The chain links TRBV6-2 or TRBV6-3 to TRBJ2-7, with 10 bases fitting TRBD1. In germline, CDR1 is MNHEY, CDR2 SVGEGT. The CDR3 runs 14 residues. V gave up 5 bases and J gave up 3 bases; unmatched junction bases: 4. This chain's CDR3 is CASSAGTGVYEQYF. The CDR3 nucleotides are TGTGCCAGCAGTGCCGGGACAGGGGTCTACGAGCAGTACTTC.

This clonotype appeared once. One end of the junction varies from germline; a read error may be responsible. V usage is TRBV6-5 and J usage is TRBJ1-1, with a possible D match to TRBD1 (5 bases). Germline lookup yields CDR1 MNHEY and CDR2 SVGAGI. The CDR3 sequence is 13 residues long. CDR3 loop: CASCYGALSGAFF. The DNA for the CDR3 is TGTGCCAGCTGTTACGGGGCGCTTAGCGGGGCTTTCTTT.

This chain joins TRBV11-2 and TRBJ2-7, with D perhaps TRBD1 or TRBD2 (6 bases each). Trimming pared 4 bases from V and 1 base from J, leaving 17 bases between. The length of the CDR3 is 16 residues. Germline values: CDR1 SGHAT, CDR2 FQNNGV. The CDR3 loop reads CASSSLRGAGSYEQYF. CDR3 nucleotides: TGTGCCAGCAGCTCCCTCAGGGGCGCGGGGTCCTACGAGCAGTACTTC.

The chain is built from TRBV12-3 or TRBV12-4 and TRBJ2-5; no firm D call. Between the trimmed V and J ends, which lost 0 bases and 8 bases, there was a span of 10 bases. This CDR3 spans 13 amino acids. The CDR3 reads CASSLASSPTQYF. CDR3 sequence (DNA): TGTGCCAGCAGTTTAGCGTCCAGCCCCACCCAGTACTTC.

This clonotype was found many times. V usage is TRBV11-2 and J usage is TRBJ2-4; no firm D call. Per germline, CDR1 SGHAT and CDR2 FQNNGV. The CDR3 spans 20 residues. Trimming left V 5 bases short and J 0 bases short, with 26 bases between. The CDR3 nucleotides read TGTGCCAGCAGCCCCCCCAAGACCTCCTCCAAAAATCTAGCCAAAAACATTCAGTACTTC. Protein: CASSPPKTSSKNLAKNIQYF.

This clonotype was counted only a few times. The V gene is TRBV6-2 or TRBV6-3, the J gene TRBJ2-1, with 7 bases fitting TRBD2. The CDR3 consists of 20 residues. V shed 0 bases and J 0 bases; nucleotides not matched to a gene: 14. Germline V lookup: CDR1 MNHEY, CDR2 SVGEGT. The CDR3 here is CASSYSLISGFPDSYNEQFF. The CDR3 nucleotides read TGTGCCAGCAGTTACTCTTTGATTAGCGGGTTCCCCGACTCCTACAATGAGCAGTTCTTC.

In this sample, this clonotype turned up a few times. The chain is built from TRBV7-2 and TRBJ2-3; 10 bases are a match to TRBD2. V lost 2 bases and J lost 1; bases outside the gene matches: 6. The V gene's germline CDR1 is SGHTA and CDR2 FQGNSA. The CDR3 is 17 residues long. CDR3 DNA sequence: TGTGCCAGCAGCTTAACGGGGCTAGCGGGGGGCACAGATACGCAGTATTTT. It encodes CASSLTGLAGGTDTQYF.

The CDR3 spells CASSHTREGDYEQYF. DNA for the CDR3: TGCGCCAGCAGCCATACCCGGGAAGGGGATTACGAGCAGTACTTC. This rearrangement joins TRBV4-3 to TRBJ2-7; either TRBD1 or TRBD2 may supply D (5 bases each). CDR1 and CDR2 from the germline V gene are LGHNA and YSLEER. The CDR3 consists of 15 residues. The V and J ends lost 3 bases and 4 bases respectively, with 16 bases between them.

This clonotype showed up many times. The rearrangement joins TRBV12-3 or TRBV12-4 to TRBJ2-3, with TRBD2 matching over 7 bases. This CDR3 region has 16 residues. V lost 4 bases and J lost 6; bases outside the gene matches: 13. CDR3 amino acids: CASSSWTSLMVDTQYF. As DNA, the CDR3 is TGTGCCAGCAGTTCCTGGACTAGTTTGATGGTGGATACGCAGTATTTT.

V and J are TRBV5-5 and TRBJ2-1; D is uncertain. Germline V gene lookup returns CDR1 SGHKS and CDR2 YYEKEE (reference sequence). The V and J ends lost 7 bases and 2 bases respectively, with 4 bases between them. This CDR3 is built from 11 residues. The CDR3 is CASHTYNEQFF. The CDR3, as DNA: TGTGCCAGCCATACCTACAATGAGCAGTTCTTC.

This clonotype was found many times. The chain carries TRBV12-3 or TRBV12-4 and TRBJ1-3; a weak D match, TRBD1 (6 bases). The CDR3 contains 14 residues. V was shortened by 5 bases and J by 3 bases, with 11 bases between the two germline ends. As DNA, the CDR3 is TGTGCCAGCAGTGAGGGGGTTTTTGGAAACACCATATATTTT. Translated, it gives CASSEGVFGNTIYF.

This clonotype occurred many times. V usage is TRBV5-1 and J usage is TRBJ1-6, with 10 nucleotides matching TRBD1. CDR3 length: 14 residues. V shed 2 bases and J 10 bases; nucleotides not matched to a gene: 3. The germline V gene encodes CDR1 SGHRS and CDR2 YFSETQ. CDR3 in amino acids: CASSLRTGGSPLHF. The CDR3 nucleotides are TGCGCCAGCAGCTTAAGGACAGGGGGGTCACCCCTCCACTTT.

The V call is TRBV7-2, the J call TRBJ2-5, with 7 bases matching TRBD2. This CDR3 region has 16 residues. V lost 2 bases and J lost 4; bases outside the gene matches: 10. Germline CDR1 reads SGHTA; CDR2 reads FQGNSA. CDR3 DNA sequence: TGTGCCAGCAGCTTACTTAAGACTAGCTGGGGAGAGACCCAGTACTTC. Protein: CASSLLKTSWGETQYF.